The next 13 T cell receptor beta chains were all read from a single sample in a study of blood T cell repertoires in COVID-19. Only in-frame clones appear in the TCRdb table, and some are missing; sequencing was by immunoSEQ multiplex PCR. The data show a few hundred thousand clones, roughly four fifths seen once. Sequencing was performed on PBMCs or T cells enriched from blood (not recorded which). The source of these receptors is a woman between 50 and 59 years old who had recovered from COVID-19.

The chain couples TRBV11-2 to TRBJ2-1; 7 bases fit TRBD2. Trimming removed 5 bases from V and 13 bases from J; junction bases left unmatched: 8. The CDR3 runs to 12 residues. Germline-derived CDR1 and CDR2 are SGHAT and FQNNGV. This chain's CDR3 is CASSPWTRVQFF. The CDR3 bases are TGTGCCAGCAGCCCCTGGACTAGGGTACAGTTCTTC.

The chain employs TRBV27 and TRBJ2-1; 9 positions match TRBD2. Germline V gives CDR1 MNHEY, CDR2 SMNVEV (reference sequence). CDR3 length: 20 residues. V trimming: 3 bases; J trimming: 6 bases; junction bases outside the gene matches: 21. CDR3 in amino acids: CASSFILGLAGTNRGNEQFF. Here the CDR3 DNA reads TGTGCCAGCAGTTTTATATTGGGGCTAGCGGGAACCAATCGGGGCAATGAGCAGTTCTTC.

The gene calls are TRBV5-1 and TRBJ1-3; no definite D call. The CDR3 loop spans 13 amino acids. In germline, CDR1 is SGHRS, CDR2 YFSETQ. Trimming cost V 7 bases and J 0 bases, with 8 bases left between them. CDR3 region: CASSVSSGNTIYF. The DNA of the CDR3 is TGCGCCAGCTCGGTAAGCTCTGGAAACACCATATATTTT.

V gene TRBV20-1 combines with J gene TRBJ1-2; D is unresolved. V was trimmed by 5 bases and J by 5 bases, leaving 6 bases between them. The CDR3 sequence is 10 residues long. From germline, CDR1 is DFQATT and CDR2 SNEGSKA (reference sequence). This CDR3 reads CSAGQYGYTF. CDR3 DNA sequence: TGCAGTGCTGGCCAGTATGGCTACACCTTC.

The chain recombines TRBV3-1 (or the pseudogene TRBV3-2) with TRBJ2-7; D ambiguous. The V end was cut by 4 bases, the J end by 2 bases, with 6 bases between. The CDR3 sequence is 12 residues long. CDR1 is LGHDT and CDR2 is YNNKEL in the germline V gene (reference sequence). Written as DNA, the CDR3 is TGTGCCAGCAGCCTGACAACCTACGAGCAGTACTTC. Translated, it gives CASSLTTYEQYF.

The chain employs TRBV5-5 and TRBJ1-2, with D maybe TRBD1 (5 bases). The CDR3 is 17 amino acids. Germline V gene lookup returns CDR1 SGHKS and CDR2 YYEKEE (reference sequence). Trimming shortened V by 0 bases and J by 2 bases, and 17 bases separated the two germline ends. This CDR3 is CASSLEGATISNYGYTF. The CDR3, as DNA: TGTGCCAGCAGCTTGGAAGGGGCGACCATTTCCAACTATGGCTACACCTTC.

The chain is built from TRBV30 and TRBJ2-1; 9 bases are shared with TRBD1. The CDR3 has 13 amino acids. The V gene end was trimmed by 2 bases and the J gene end by 15 bases; junction bases not matched to a gene: 11. Germline-derived CDR1 and CDR2 are GTSNPN and SVGIG (reference sequence). CDR3 sequence reads: CAWSIRTGVPLFF. For the CDR3, the DNA is TGTGCCTGGAGTATAAGGACAGGGGTACCCTTGTTCTTC.

This rearrangement joins TRBV19 to TRBJ2-3, with D tentatively TRBD2 (6 bases). Germline V gives CDR1 LNHDA, CDR2 SQIVND (reference sequence). CDR3 size: 14 residues. V was shortened by 4 bases and J by 6 bases, with 14 bases between the two germline ends. CDR3 sequence: CASSNVGGADTQYF. The DNA of the CDR3 is TGTGCCAGTAGTAACGTGGGCGGGGCCGATACGCAGTATTTT.

This clone was seen only a few times. The CDR3 spells CASSTMGLAYEQYF. CDR3 coding DNA: TGTGCCAGCTCGACAATGGGACTAGCTTACGAGCAGTACTTC. The V call is TRBV18, the J call TRBJ2-7; TRBD2 matches at 9 bases. The CDR3 extends over 14 amino acids. The germline CDR1 and CDR2 sequences are KGHSH and LQKENI. V trimming: 6 bases; J trimming: 4 bases; junction bases outside the gene matches: 7.

The chain is built from TRBV10-3 and TRBJ2-6; perhaps TRBD1 as D (5 bases). V gave up 8 bases and J gave up 0 bases, with 14 bases separating them. This CDR3 is built from 16 residues. Germline V gene sequence: CDR1 ENHRY, CDR2 SYGVKD. CDR3 sequence reads: CAISKGDSSGANVLTF. The CDR3 region has the DNA TGTGCCATCTCGAAAGGGGATTCCTCTGGGGCCAACGTCCTGACTTTC.

The genes are TRBV7-2 and TRBJ1-5, with D perhaps TRBD1 (6 bases). Germline V lookup: CDR1 SGHTA, CDR2 FQGNSA. The V gene lost 3 bases and the J gene lost 0 bases, with 21 bases spanning the gap. The CDR3 contains 19 residues. As DNA, the CDR3 is TGTGCCAGCAGCTTGGTCTTAATGGGGGCCTCATATAGCAATCAGCCCCAGCATTTT. It specifies CASSLVLMGASYSNQPQHF.

The rearrangement joins TRBV9 to TRBJ2-2; D may be TRBD2 (5 bases). Germline V gives CDR1 SGDLS, CDR2 YYNGEE. Trimming removed 5 bases from V and 1 base from J, with 12 bases in between. This CDR3 contains 15 residues. CDR3 in DNA: TGTGCCAGCAGTAAGGAGGTACTGAACACCGGGGAGCTGTTTTTT. Amino acid sequence: CASSKEVLNTGELFF.

The rearrangement uses TRBV10-3 and TRBJ1-2, with 7 bases lining up with TRBD1. This CDR3 has 15 residues. The V segment lost 0 bases and the J segment 8 bases; nucleotides outside the gene matches: 9. Germline lookup yields CDR1 ENHRY and CDR2 SYGVKD. The CDR3 DNA reads as TGTGCCATCAGTGAGTCTAGCAGGGGGTCTAGCGGCTACACCTTC. Amino acid sequence: CAISESSRGSSGYTF.